Sequencing of this TCR beta chain was carried out in a study of PD-1 blockade in mismatch repair-deficient tumors. A note on this clone: No antigen is known for it.

Germline-derived CDR1 and CDR2 are SGHVS and FNYEAQ. The CDR3 consists of 13 residues. V was clipped by 4 bases and J by 2 bases, with 8 bases between them. The method was immunoSEQ multiplex PCR; TCRdb's version includes in-frame clones alone and lacks a portion of them. The sample records approximately 130,000 clones, around 83% being singletons. PCR or immunohistochemistry showed mismatch repair deficiency in every enrolled patient. A few pembrolizumab responders had their TCRs sequenced. General study results and limits: Tumor-resident clones, often undetectable pretreatment in blood, expanded then contracted after pembrolizumab.

The rearrangement uses TRBV7-6 and TRBJ1-1; possible D gene TRBD1, 5 bases. The sequenced sample was peripheral blood, obtained 44 weeks after starting pembrolizumab. The origin of this receptor is an adult with mismatch repair-deficient cancer. The CDR3 DNA reads TGTGCCAGCAGCTCACAGGTAAACACTGAAGCTTTCTTT. Its protein is CASSSQVNTEAFF. Together with reference TRBV7-6 and TRBJ1-1, the CDR3 gives the full variable domain: GAGVSQSPRYKVTKRGQDVALRCDPISGHVSLYWYRQALGQGPEFLTYFNYEAQQDKSGLPNDRFSAERPEGSISTLTIQRTEQRDSAMYRCASSSQVNTEAFFGQGTRLTVV.